The sequence of this TCR beta chain was determined in a study of response to subunit inactivated influenza vaccine. The CDR3 contains 14 residues. Germline V gives CDR1 SEHNR, CDR2 FQNEAQ (reference sequence). Deletions cut 1 base from V and 4 bases from J, with 9 bases between. General study points: It was the authors' suggestion that each seasonal influenza vaccination recruits few new T cells.

One entry per CDR3 protein results from TCRdb running MiXCR on the RT-PCR reads. The sample yields around 580,000 distinct CDR3 sequences, around 15% seen once. In this sample, this clonotype turned up many times. What it binds is unknown. This TCR was sampled from a man between 50 and 59 years old who received an inactivated influenza vaccine. V and J are TRBV7-9 and TRBJ2-3; the D is unclear. The specimen was PBMCs from blood, collected 11 to 12 days after vaccination. The CDR3 DNA follows: TGTGCCAGCAGCTTAGGATCCCGCCCAGATACGCAGTATTTT. Amino acids: CASSLGSRPDTQYF. Full variable domain (outside the CDR3, taken from reference TRBV7-9 and TRBJ2-3): DTGVSQNPRHKITKRGQNVTFRCDPISEHNRLYWYRQTLGQGPEFLTYFQNEAQLEKSRLLSDRFSAERPKGSFSTLEIQRTEQGDSAMYLCASSLGSRPDTQYFGPGTRLTVL.